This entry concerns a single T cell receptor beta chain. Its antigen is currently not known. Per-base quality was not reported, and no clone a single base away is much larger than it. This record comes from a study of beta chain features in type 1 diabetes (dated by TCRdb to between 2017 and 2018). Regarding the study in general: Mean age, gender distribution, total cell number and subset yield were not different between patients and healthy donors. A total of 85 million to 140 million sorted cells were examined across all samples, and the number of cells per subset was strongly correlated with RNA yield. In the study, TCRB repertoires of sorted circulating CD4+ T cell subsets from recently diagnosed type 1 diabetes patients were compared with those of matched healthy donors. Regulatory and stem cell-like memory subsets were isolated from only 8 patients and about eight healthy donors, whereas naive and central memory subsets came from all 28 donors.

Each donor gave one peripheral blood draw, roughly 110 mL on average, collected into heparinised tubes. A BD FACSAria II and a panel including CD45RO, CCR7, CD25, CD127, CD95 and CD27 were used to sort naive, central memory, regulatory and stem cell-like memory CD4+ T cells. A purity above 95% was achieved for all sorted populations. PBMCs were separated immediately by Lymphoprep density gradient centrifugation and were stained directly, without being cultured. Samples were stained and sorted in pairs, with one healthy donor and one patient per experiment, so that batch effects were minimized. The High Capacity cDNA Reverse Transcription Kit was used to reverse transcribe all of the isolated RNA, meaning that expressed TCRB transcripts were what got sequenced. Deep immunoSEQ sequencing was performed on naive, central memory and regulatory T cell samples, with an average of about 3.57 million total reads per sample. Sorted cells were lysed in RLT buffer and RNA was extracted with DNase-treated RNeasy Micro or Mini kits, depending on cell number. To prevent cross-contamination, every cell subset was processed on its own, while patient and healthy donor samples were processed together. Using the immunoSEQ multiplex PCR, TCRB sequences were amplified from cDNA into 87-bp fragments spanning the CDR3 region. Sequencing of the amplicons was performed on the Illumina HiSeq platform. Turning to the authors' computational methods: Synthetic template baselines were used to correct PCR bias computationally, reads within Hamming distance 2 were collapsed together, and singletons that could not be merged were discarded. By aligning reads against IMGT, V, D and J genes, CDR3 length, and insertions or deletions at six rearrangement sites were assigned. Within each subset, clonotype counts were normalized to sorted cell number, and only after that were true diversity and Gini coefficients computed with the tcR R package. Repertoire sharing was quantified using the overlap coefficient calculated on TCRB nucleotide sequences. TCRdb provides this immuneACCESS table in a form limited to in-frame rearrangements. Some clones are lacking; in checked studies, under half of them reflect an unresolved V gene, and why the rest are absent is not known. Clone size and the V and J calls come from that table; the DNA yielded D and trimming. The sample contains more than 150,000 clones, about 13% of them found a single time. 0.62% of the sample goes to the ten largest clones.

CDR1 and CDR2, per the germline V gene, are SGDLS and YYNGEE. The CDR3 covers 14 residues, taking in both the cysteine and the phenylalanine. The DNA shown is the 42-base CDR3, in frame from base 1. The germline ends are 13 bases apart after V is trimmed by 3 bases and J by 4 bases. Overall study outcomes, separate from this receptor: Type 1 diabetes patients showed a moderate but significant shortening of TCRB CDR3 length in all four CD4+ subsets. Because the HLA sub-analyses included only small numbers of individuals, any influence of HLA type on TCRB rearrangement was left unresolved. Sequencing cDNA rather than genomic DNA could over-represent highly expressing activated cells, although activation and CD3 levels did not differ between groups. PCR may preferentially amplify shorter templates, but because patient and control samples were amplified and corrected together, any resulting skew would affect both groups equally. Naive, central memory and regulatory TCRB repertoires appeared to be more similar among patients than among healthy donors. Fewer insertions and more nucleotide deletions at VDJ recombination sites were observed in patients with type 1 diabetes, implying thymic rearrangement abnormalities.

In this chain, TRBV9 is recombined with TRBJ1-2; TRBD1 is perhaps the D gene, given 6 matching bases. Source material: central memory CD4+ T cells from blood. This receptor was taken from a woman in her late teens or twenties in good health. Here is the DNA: TGTGCCAGCAGCGGGGTGACAGGTTTCTATGGCTACACCTTC. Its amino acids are CASSGVTGFYGYTF.